This T cell receptor (beta chain) was retrieved from a study of spatial heterogeneity in lung cancer. Remarks on this clonotype: Its cognate antigen is unknown.

Time point reported: sample taken at primary tumor resection. TCRdb independently ran MiXCR on the 5' RACE reads; one entry per CDR3 protein. The sample lists 4,000 or so distinct CDR3 sequences; 7.5% to 10% were seen once. General study results and limits: Counts for ubiquitous and regional expanded TCRs went along with ubiquitous and regional nonsynonymous mutations, respectively. For expanded intratumoral alpha and beta TCRs, counts tracked tumor mutation counts.

Per the germline V gene, CDR1 is ENHRY and CDR2 is SYGVKD. The CDR3 spans 11 residues. This chain connects TRBV10-3 to TRBJ2-3, with no clear D. The receptor's source is a male donor with early-stage non-small cell lung cancer. Specimen: lung tumor tissue, collected at surgery. This chain's CDR3 is CAAASTDTQYF. CDR3 DNA sequence: TGTGCGGCCGCCAGCACAGATACGCAGTATTTT.